This TCR beta chain was captured in a study of patients and donors after allogeneic stem cell transplantation. In this sample, this clonotype turned up a few times. TCRdb reprocessed the RT-PCR reads with MiXCR, giving one entry per CDR3 protein. The table has approximately 160,000 distinct CDR3 sequences, about 24% seen once; the top ten hold about 24%. The V end was cut by 0 bases, the J end by 10 bases, with 19 bases between. CDR3 length: 15 amino acids. Germline V lookup: CDR1 DFQATT, CDR2 SNEGSKA (reference sequence). What was sequenced was blood, either unsorted or a sorted T cell fraction (not recorded which). The sequence came from a human donor who was either an allogeneic HSCT recipient or a stem cell or donor lymphocyte infusion donor (not recorded which). It is not recorded whose cells these are; they may come from a transplant donor. The gene calls are TRBV20-1 and TRBJ1-5, with D uncertain. CDR3 in DNA: TGCAGTGCTAGAGATGGATTACCGTCTGATGCTCCCCAGCATTTT. Translation gives CSARDGLPSDAPQHF.